Included here is one T cell receptor (beta chain) sequence, with context. The study ran its PCR with 60 Vbeta and 13 Jbeta primers. Here immunoSEQ multiplex PCR was the method, and the copy in TCRdb shows in-frame clones only, minus some. The table has under 150,000 clones, approximately 72% seen once. This sample was taken from a study of cytomegalovirus exposure and HLA in healthy donors. V dropped 4 bases and J dropped 4; count of bases not matched to a gene: 1. CDR1 and CDR2 (germline): SQVTM, ANQGSEA. The CDR3 covers 12 residues. The sequence derives from a man aged 35 to 55 in good health and CMV-seronegative. The rearrangement links TRBV29-1 to TRBJ2-7; 10 bases align to TRBD1. The sequencing sample was made of PBMCs. This CDR3 is CSVGDRGYEQYF. CDR3 sequence (DNA): TGCAGCGTTGGGGACAGGGGTTACGAGCAGTACTTC.